This T cell receptor beta chain was recorded in a study of T cells after posttransplantation cyclophosphamide. The related graft donor's blood sample was taken on the day of bone marrow donation. The protocol was immunoSEQ multiplex PCR, while the TCRdb copy is restricted to in-frame clones and leaves out a portion. The sample was found to contain 35,000 to 55,000 clones, and every one recurs. This clone was seen many times. The antigen is not known. Whole-study results and caveats: Later blood repertoires were often dominated by clones from the donor CD8+ memory compartment. Skin or GI-infiltrating T cells shared few TRB sequences with blood.

The sequence was collected from a man aged 35-49 years in good health, CMV-negative, and a related stem cell transplant donor. What was sequenced was PBMCs.

The CDR3 sequence is CASSRTSGEKETQYF. The DNA of the CDR3 is TGTGCCAGCAGCCGCACTAGCGGGGAGAAAGAGACCCAGTACTTC. The chain carries TRBV4-2 and TRBJ2-5, with TRBD2 matching over 10 bases. The CDR3 is made up of 15 amino acids. V lost 4 bases and J lost 3; bases outside the gene matches: 5. Germline CDR1 and CDR2: LGHNA and YNFKEQ.